Presented here are 17 T cell receptor beta chains from one specimen sequenced in a study of T-cell memory formation after mild COVID-19. TCRdb processed the 5' RACE reads anew with MiXCR; each CDR3 protein has one entry. The sample includes roughly 300,000 distinct CDR3 sequences, 7.5% to 9.5% seen only once; the top ten take less than 25%. Sequencing was performed on PBMCs or a T cell subset sorted from them (not recorded which). Source of these receptors: a man between 18 and 29 years old who had mild COVID-19 (a few samples of this study predate the infection). Cell type and time point are not known.

V and J are TRBV5-1 and TRBJ2-1; 7 nucleotides line up with TRBD1. Germline V gene lookup returns CDR1 SGHRS and CDR2 YFSETQ. CDR3 length equals 15 residues. V lost 0 bases and J lost 3; bases outside the gene matches: 3. The CDR3, as DNA: TGCGCCAGCAGCTTGGCCCCAGGGGGCTACAATGAGCAGTTCTTC. Its translation is CASSLAPGGYNEQFF.

This clonotype was counted many times. The V call is TRBV7-9, the J call TRBJ1-6; D is perhaps TRBD1 (5 bases). This CDR3 contains 15 residues. Germline V gene lookup returns CDR1 SEHNR and CDR2 FQNEAQ (reference sequence). Trimming shortened V by 5 bases and J by 4 bases, and 12 bases separated the two germline ends. For the CDR3, the DNA is TGTGCCAGCAGCGAGACCGGGGGGTATAATTCACCCCTCCACTTT. This translates into CASSETGGYNSPLHF.

V gene TRBV2 combines with J gene TRBJ2-5; D remains ambiguous. Trimming shortened V by 6 bases and J by 9 bases, and 8 bases separated the two germline ends. The CDR3 covers 10 residues. Per the germline V gene, CDR1 is SNHLY and CDR2 is FYNNEI. CDR3 sequence reads: CASRVEPQYF. In DNA, the CDR3 is TGTGCCAGCAGAGTTGAGCCCCAGTACTTC.

The V and J genes are TRBV2 and TRBJ2-1; 10 nucleotides match TRBD2. Trimming at V came to 6 bases and at J to 9 bases, leaving 11 bases not matched to a gene. The CDR3 consists of 15 residues. From germline, CDR1 is SNHLY and CDR2 FYNNEI. The CDR3 bases are TGTGCCAGCAGGGCTAGCGGGGGCTCCGCGAGTGAGCAGTTCTTC. Residues: CASRASGGSASEQFF.

The chain is built from TRBV12-3 or TRBV12-4 and TRBJ1-1; unclear D gene. This CDR3 comprises 15 residues. Trimming removed 3 bases from V and 0 bases from J, with 11 bases in between. Written as DNA, the CDR3 is TGTGCCAGCAGTTTTATCGGGAACTTGAACACTGAAGCTTTCTTT. As protein: CASSFIGNLNTEAFF.

The table lists this clonotype with a few counts. This rearrangement joins TRBV6-6 to TRBJ1-5; a weak D match, TRBD1 (5 bases). Per germline, CDR1 MNHNY and CDR2 SVGAGI (reference sequence). The CDR3 is made up of 15 amino acids. V lost 6 bases and J 3 bases, leaving 15 bases between the germline ends. CDR3 loop: CASRIQGRNNQPQHF. As DNA, the CDR3 is TGTGCCAGCAGGATCCAGGGAAGGAACAATCAGCCCCAGCATTTT.

This clonotype was seen more than once but under ten times. This chain uses TRBV14 with TRBJ1-6; 8 bases fit TRBD1. Germline V gene data show CDR1 as SGHDN and CDR2 as FVKESK. V dropped 4 bases and J dropped 6; count of bases not matched to a gene: 14. The CDR3 sequence is 18 residues long. The CDR3 coding sequence is TGTGCCAGCAGCCGGGACAGGCTCTACCCAAACTGTAATTCACCCCTCCACTTT. Residues: CASSRDRLYPNCNSPLHF.

This clonotype was detected ten times or more. The V call is TRBV5-1, the J call TRBJ1-1; D gene unclear. Germline CDR1 is SGHRS and CDR2 is YFSETQ. V shed 3 bases and J shed 1 base, with 16 bases lying between them. The CDR3 has 16 residues. DNA for the CDR3: TGCGCCAGCAGCTCCGAAGTACAGACCACGAACACTGAAGCTTTCTTT. Encoded protein: CASSSEVQTTNTEAFF.

This clonotype was counted a few times. The chain joins TRBV7-2 to TRBJ2-5; 12 bases are shared with TRBD2. Germline CDR1 SGHTA, CDR2 FQGNSA. The trim removed 5 bases at V and 6 bases at J, leaving 4 bases unmatched. The CDR3 is 14 amino acids. The CDR3 is CASSPSGGVKTQYF. As DNA, the CDR3 is TGTGCCAGCAGCCCTAGCGGGGGGGTAAAGACCCAGTACTTC.

This clonotype was observed a few times. This rearrangement joins TRBV6-2 or TRBV6-3 to TRBJ2-1, with a possible D match to TRBD2 (7 bases). Deletions cut 2 bases from V and 4 bases from J, with 21 bases between. This CDR3 comprises 18 residues. Germline V gives CDR1 MNHEY, CDR2 SVGEGT. CDR3 nucleotide sequence: TGTGCCAGCAGTTACCTTGCAGGATTGGGGGGGCTTTACAATGAGCAGTTCTTC. As protein: CASSYLAGLGGLYNEQFF.

This clonotype was seen at least ten times. The chain recombines TRBV7-3 with TRBJ2-2; D gene uncertain. V was trimmed by 5 bases and J by 5 bases, leaving 6 bases between them. Germline CDR1 and CDR2: SGHTA and FQGTGA. CDR3 size: 12 residues. The CDR3 protein is CASSTRTGELFF. The CDR3 DNA follows: TGTGCCAGCAGCACAAGGACCGGGGAGCTGTTTTTT.

This clonotype has at least ten counts. J is TRBJ2-2 and V is TRBV9; 7 positions agree with TRBD2. Unmatched junction bases numbered 11, after V lost 3 bases and J lost 3 bases. The CDR3 extends over 17 amino acids. Per germline, CDR1 SGDLS and CDR2 YYNGEE. The CDR3 nucleotides are TGTGCCAGCAGCGGAATCCGCGGGCTAGCGGACACCGGGGAGCTGTTTTTT. Protein product: CASSGIRGLADTGELFF.

There are a few counts of this clonotype. This sequence joins TRBV5-6 and TRBJ2-5; D is possibly TRBD1 or TRBD2 (5 bases each). The CDR3 is 14 residues long. From germline, CDR1 is SGHDT and CDR2 YYEEEE. The V end was cut by 3 bases, the J end by 3 bases, with 12 bases between. The CDR3 nucleotides are TGTGCCAGCAGCTGGCAGGGAGTCAAAGAGACCCAGTACTTC. It yields the protein CASSWQGVKETQYF.

The chain links TRBV14 to TRBJ1-4; D is unclear. The V gene lost 1 base and the J gene lost 3 bases, with 18 bases spanning the gap. From germline, CDR1 is SGHDN and CDR2 FVKESK. The CDR3 length is 18 residues. CDR3 amino acids: CASSQGVGKGMANEKLFF. CDR3 in DNA: TGTGCCAGCAGCCAAGGAGTTGGCAAGGGAATGGCTAATGAAAAACTGTTTTTT.

V is TRBV4-1 and J is TRBJ1-4, with D perhaps matching TRBD1 (5 bases). Germline V gene data show CDR1 as MGHRA and CDR2 as YSYEKL. V dropped 4 bases and J dropped 3 bases, with 15 bases sitting between them. The CDR3 covers 16 residues. The CDR3 sequence: CASSPVGRDPNEKLFF. The CDR3, as DNA: TGCGCCAGCAGCCCTGTTGGGAGGGACCCTAATGAAAAACTGTTTTTT.

This clonotype was counted ten times or more. V and J are TRBV6-2 or TRBV6-3 and TRBJ2-3, with D maybe TRBD2 (5 bases). Germline values: CDR1 MNHEY, CDR2 SVGEGT. The V gene lost 4 bases and the J gene lost 7 bases, with 9 bases spanning the gap. The CDR3 totals 12 residues. The CDR3 sequence: CASSSRVHTQYF. CDR3 in DNA: TGTGCCAGCAGTTCGAGGGTCCATACGCAGTATTTT.

V and J are TRBV20-1 and TRBJ1-5; D remains unclear. The germline V and J ends were trimmed by 6 bases and 1 base, with 19 bases remaining between them. Looked up from germline, CDR1 is DFQATT and CDR2 is SNEGSKA (reference sequence). The CDR3 is made up of 16 amino acids. CDR3 sequence: CSAYLPGQGSNQPQHF. The CDR3 nucleotides are TGCAGTGCGTACCTCCCGGGCCAAGGGAGCAATCAGCCCCAGCATTTT.